This T cell receptor beta chain was obtained from a study of blood T cell repertoires in COVID-19 (TCRdb year 2020). Context from the whole study: Samples covering the acute and convalescent phases of COVID-19 were provided by collaborators in the United States, Italy and Spain. The prospective study material was composed of cDNA or gDNA derived from T cells, B-cell-depleted T cells, or PBMCs. Deeply sampled blood TCRbeta repertoires from subjects exposed to, actively infected with, or recovered from COVID-19 were included in the dataset. The repertoires were made available in a free public database intended to serve as a resource for research on the immune response to SARS-CoV-2. The samples were drawn from two sources: the first 160 participants of the ongoing ImmuneRACE study, and over 950 subjects contributed by 6 global collaborators. Nearly every sample came with metadata listing a de-identified subject ID, COVID-19 status, age in years and sex. HLA class I and class II types, where available, came from metadata supplied by the sample provider rather than from assay-based typing. The research as a whole found: Clinical and demographic metadata were provided uncurated, with the amount varying by source and participant.

Whole blood was collected in K2EDTA tubes by collaborating institutions according to the institutions' own protocols. Collaborator samples were shipped for TCRbeta analysis as frozen whole blood, isolated PBMCs, or DNA extracted from either sample type. The immunoSEQ Assay, a bias-controlled multiplex PCR, was used to amplify TCRbeta CDR3 regions from genomic DNA. From the authors' description of their analysis: Within the assay, amplification of reference gene primers was used to estimate how many nucleated cells each sample contained. To quantify the absolute abundance of each unique TCRbeta CDR3 rearrangement, sequence reads were collapsed and filtered. Productive Simpson clonality was computed per sample as the square root of Simpson's diversity index over productive rearrangements. TCRdb provides this immuneACCESS table in a form limited to in-frame rearrangements. Some clones are lacking; in checked studies, under half of them reflect an unresolved V gene, and why the rest are absent is not known. For V, J and clone size, that table is used; D and trimming come from the DNA. Counted in this sample were 65,000 or so clones; approximately 90% of them appeared once. The ten largest make up over 9% of the sample.

Regarding this clone: What this receptor recognizes is not known. No quality values exist for individual bases; no much larger clone is one base distant.

As encoded in the germline V gene, CDR1 is MNHEY while CDR2 is SVGAGI. Deletion took 2 bases off V and 3 bases off J, with a span of 7 bases between the germline ends. From its cysteine to its phenylalanine, the CDR3 spans 14 amino acids. Just CDR3 DNA is preserved here, 42 bases in frame from base 1. The clonotype comes from a human donor with acute or convalescent COVID-19. The donor label of this sample is uncertain. This chain joins TRBV6-5 to TRBJ1-4, with the D gene uncertain. Source material: peripheral blood. The DNA sequence reads TGTGCCAGCAGTTACCAGGTGTCTAATGAAAAACTGTTTTTT. Its amino acids are CASSYQVSNEKLFF.